The 16 T cell receptor beta chains listed next were all sequenced from one sample in a study of T cells in Graves' hyperthyroidism and ophthalmopathy. Researchers took RNA transcripts and amplified the TCR beta CDR3 regions from them. A first-round RT-PCR of the TCR CDR3 used the HTBI primer set. TCRdb used MiXCR to reprocess the multiplex PCR reads, holding one entry per CDR3 protein. Of about 560,000 distinct CDR3 sequences in the sample, 15% to 20% were seen once. Sequences were obtained from blood. The origin of the receptors is a woman younger than 35 with Graves' hyperthyroidism.

This clonotype was counted at least ten times. The gene calls are TRBV20-1 and TRBJ1-6; D might be TRBD1 (6 bases). Per germline, CDR1 DFQATT and CDR2 SNEGSKA (reference sequence). The CDR3 sequence is 13 residues long. The V end was cut by 4 bases, the J end by 4 bases, with 8 bases between. Here the CDR3 reads CSANTGYNSPLHF. CDR3 nucleotide sequence: TGCAGTGCTAACACAGGGTATAATTCACCCCTCCACTTT.

This clonotype was counted between two and nine times. The chain recombines TRBV5-1 with TRBJ2-2; 9 bases agree with TRBD2. The CDR3 consists of 17 residues. Germline V gives CDR1 SGHRS, CDR2 YFSETQ. V shed 1 base and J 0 bases; nucleotides not matched to a gene: 4. CDR3 protein: CASSLSASGTNTGELFF. CDR3 nucleotides: TGCGCCAGCAGCTTGTCGGCTAGCGGGACGAACACCGGGGAGCTGTTTTTT.

The chain couples TRBV7-9 to TRBJ1-1; D is uncertain. CDR3 length equals 14 residues. Germline CDR1 SEHNR, CDR2 FQNEAQ (reference sequence). Trimming cost V 3 bases and J 0 bases, with 8 bases left between them. The CDR3 loop reads CASSFPGVNTEAFF. DNA for the CDR3: TGTGCCAGCAGCTTTCCAGGCGTGAACACTGAAGCTTTCTTT.

The chain links TRBV20-1 to TRBJ2-7, with 11 positions matching TRBD2. The germline V gene encodes CDR1 DFQATT and CDR2 SNEGSKA (reference sequence). J lost 1 base, V lost 4 bases, and 3 bases had no gene match. The CDR3 has 14 amino acids. The CDR3 sequence: CSAIAGGRSYEQYF. The CDR3 bases are TGCAGTGCTATAGCGGGGGGGCGGTCCTACGAGCAGTACTTC.

The gene calls are TRBV6-4 and TRBJ2-1; tentatively, D is TRBD2 (5 bases). The V gene's germline CDR1 is MRHNA and CDR2 SNTAGT. CDR3 length: 15 residues. Trimming took off 3 bases at V and 6 bases at J, with 15 bases between the two ends. For the CDR3, the DNA is TGTGCCAGCAGTGAGCTAGCTGGTTCTCGCAATGAGCAGTTCTTC. It yields the protein CASSELAGSRNEQFF.

This clonotype came up a few times. The chain employs TRBV18 and TRBJ1-2; maybe TRBD1 (6 bases). Germline CDR1 KGHSH, CDR2 LQKENI. This CDR3 has 15 residues. V was shortened by 3 bases and J by 5 bases, with 16 bases between the two germline ends. The DNA of the CDR3 is TGTGCCAGCTCACCCCTCGACAGGTTTTGGTATGGCTACACCTTC. As protein: CASSPLDRFWYGYTF. Complete variable domain (other parts from reference TRBV18 and TRBJ1-2): NAGVMQNPRHLVRRRGQEARLRCSPMKGHSHVYWYRQLPEEGLKFMVYLQKENIIDESGMPKERFSAEFPKEGPSILRIQQVVRGDSAAYFCASSPLDRFWYGYTFGSGTRLTVV.

This clonotype has at least ten counts. The V call is TRBV12-3 or TRBV12-4, the J call TRBJ1-5; D perhaps matches TRBD1 (5 bases). Between the trimmed V and J ends, which lost 3 bases and 4 bases, there was a span of 13 bases. This CDR3 contains 15 residues. Written as DNA, the CDR3 is TGTGCCAGCAGTTTGGGACCGGGGGGGAATCAGCCCCAGCATTTT. Protein product: CASSLGPGGNQPQHF.

This clonotype was counted a few times. The rearrangement links TRBV12-3 or TRBV12-4 to TRBJ2-7; D might be TRBD2 (6 bases). The CDR3 has 13 amino acids. Deletions cut 8 bases from V and 5 bases from J, with 16 bases between. The CDR3 loop is CASSSGDVDEQYF. The CDR3 DNA follows: TGTGCCAGCTCATCGGGAGACGTGGACGAGCAGTACTTC.

This clonotype appeared many times. The gene calls are TRBV18 and TRBJ2-5; D uncertain. This CDR3 has 14 residues. V was clipped by 2 bases and J by 1 base, with 8 bases between them. Germline assignment: CDR1 KGHSH and CDR2 LQKENI. The CDR3 DNA reads TGTGCCAGCTCACCAATGTCGGGCCAAGAGACCCAGTACTTC. Encoded protein: CASSPMSGQETQYF.

This chain uses TRBV4-1 with TRBJ1-2, with TRBD1 matching 10 bases. The CDR3 loop spans 15 amino acids. The junction had 7 bases not matched to a gene; V was cut back by 4 bases and J by 5 bases. Germline V gene sequence: CDR1 MGHRA, CDR2 YSYEKL. The CDR3 here is CASSPRGTGDYGYTF. The CDR3 DNA follows: TGCGCCAGCAGCCCGCGGGGGACAGGGGATTATGGCTACACCTTC.

This clonotype has a count of ten or more. The rearrangement uses TRBV27 and TRBJ2-3; 9 nucleotides agree with TRBD2. The V gene end was trimmed by 1 base and the J gene end by 2 bases; junction bases not matched to a gene: 1. The germline gives CDR1 MNHEY, CDR2 SMNVEV (reference sequence). This CDR3 has 15 residues. The CDR3 region has the DNA TGTGCCAGCAGTTTATGGACTAGCGTCACAGATACGCAGTATTTT. Encoded protein: CASSLWTSVTDTQYF.

This clonotype was recorded a few times. CDR3 DNA sequence: TGTGCCAGCAGTTACTACGAGACCACAGATACGCAGTATTTT. Protein: CASSYYETTDTQYF. This chain links TRBV6-2 or TRBV6-3 with TRBJ2-3; D not certain. Germline V gene data show CDR1 as MNHEY and CDR2 as SVGEGT. The V and J ends lost 1 base and 2 bases respectively, with 7 bases between them. This CDR3 region has 14 residues.

DNA of the CDR3: TGTGCCAGCAGTCACCCGGAGCGAAATTCACCCCTCCACTTT. This gives the protein CASSHPERNSPLHF. This chain links TRBV5-4 with TRBJ1-6, with D unresolved. Germline V gene sequence: CDR1 SGHNT, CDR2 YYREEE (reference sequence). V was cut by 5 bases and J by 7 bases, with 13 bases left in between. The CDR3 covers 14 residues.

The V and J genes are TRBV10-2 and TRBJ2-7; no firm D call. Between the trimmed V and J ends, which lost 8 bases and 5 bases, there was a span of 10 bases. From germline, CDR1 is WSHSY and CDR2 SAAADI. The CDR3 totals 11 residues. The CDR3 loop is CASGRPHEQYF. The CDR3 coding sequence is TGCGCCAGCGGCCGTCCCCACGAGCAGTACTTC.

Note on this clonotype: At one of its ends the junction is not consistent with the germline gene, which may arise from a read error. J is TRBJ2-7 and V is TRBV20-1, with 7 positions matching TRBD2. From germline, CDR1 is DFQATT and CDR2 SNEGSKA (reference sequence). The CDR3 contains 16 residues. CDR3 residues: CSARPWKRDSTYERYF. The DNA for the CDR3 is TGCAGTGCCAGGCCTTGGAAGCGGGATTCCACCTACGAGCGGTACTTC.

This clonotype was observed a few times. This rearrangement joins TRBV7-9 to TRBJ1-1; perhaps TRBD1 as D (5 bases). V was pared by 5 bases and J by 1 base, with 11 bases between. This CDR3 comprises 14 residues. Germline V gene sequence: CDR1 SEHNR, CDR2 FQNEAQ (reference sequence). CDR3 DNA: TGTGCCAGCAGCGGCCCTCAGGGGAACACTGAAGCTTTCTTT. The encoded protein is CASSGPQGNTEAFF.